Detailed here is one T cell receptor beta chain. Sequencing was performed with immunoSEQ multiplex PCR; in TCRdb, only in-frame clones are kept and a portion is missing. Among about 64,000 clones, around 86% were seen once, and the ten largest hold over 9%. This entry is derived from a study of glioma-infiltrating T cells after dendritic cell vaccination. Looked up from germline, CDR1 is ENHRY and CDR2 is SYGVKD. Losses at the gene ends were 1 base for V and 1 base for J; bases not matched to a gene: 2. This CDR3 region has 15 residues. The sample consisted of blood, taken before dendritic cell vaccination. The receptor's source is a human donor with glioblastoma. J is TRBJ2-3 and V is TRBV10-3; 7 bases align to TRBD2. CDR3 in amino acids: CAISEFAGGTDTQYF. In DNA form, the CDR3 reads TGTGCCATCAGTGAGTTTGCGGGGGGCACAGATACGCAGTATTTT.